This TCR beta chain stems from a study of T cell responses to AZD1222 COVID-19 vaccine. Assay: immunoSEQ multiplex PCR; the TCRdb copy retains only in-frame clones and omits some. The sample holds over 100,000 clones; over 75% are singletons and the top ten take around 13%. Germline assignment: CDR1 LGHNA and CDR2 YSLEER. V shed 4 bases and J shed 0 bases, with 15 bases lying between them. The CDR3 loop spans 17 amino acids. Specimen: peripheral blood, collected on day 0 of MenACWY control vaccination. The source is an adult in good health. The V gene is TRBV4-3, the J gene TRBJ1-4; D ambiguous. CDR3 DNA: TGCGCCAGCAGCCGATGGTCGTTAGTTGCAACTAATGAAAAACTGTTTTTT. It encodes CASSRWSLVATNEKLFF.